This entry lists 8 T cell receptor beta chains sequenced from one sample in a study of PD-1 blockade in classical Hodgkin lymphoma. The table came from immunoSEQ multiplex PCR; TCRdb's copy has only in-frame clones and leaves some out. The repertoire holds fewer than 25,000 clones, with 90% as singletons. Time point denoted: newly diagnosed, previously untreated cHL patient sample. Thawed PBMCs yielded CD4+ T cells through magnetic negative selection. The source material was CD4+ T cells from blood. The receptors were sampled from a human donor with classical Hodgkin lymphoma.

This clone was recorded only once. This CDR3 is CASSEPGQRGYGYTF. CDR3 DNA sequence: TGTGCCAGCAGTGAACCTGGACAGCGGGGCTATGGCTACACCTTC. The chain links TRBV2 to TRBJ1-2, with TRBD1 as a possible D gene (6 bases). Trimming cost V 2 bases and J 4 bases, with 14 bases left between them. CDR1 SNHLY and CDR2 FYNNEI come from the germline V gene. This CDR3 contains 15 residues.

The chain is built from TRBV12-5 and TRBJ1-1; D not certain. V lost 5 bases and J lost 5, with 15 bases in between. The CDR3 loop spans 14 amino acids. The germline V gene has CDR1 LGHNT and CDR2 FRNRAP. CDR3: CASGLGMLDTEAFF. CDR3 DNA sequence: TGTGCTAGTGGTCTGGGGATGTTGGATACTGAAGCTTTCTTT.

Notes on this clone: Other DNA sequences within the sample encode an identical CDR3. As DNA, the CDR3 is TGCGCCAGCAGCTTGGGAAGGGGGGGGGAAGAGACCCAGTACTTC. Translated: CASSLGRGGEETQYF. The gene calls are TRBV5-1 and TRBJ2-5, with a possible D match to TRBD2 (7 bases). This CDR3 has 15 amino acids. CDR1 and CDR2 from the germline V gene are SGHRS and YFSETQ. With 0 bases removed from V and 3 bases from J, the gap between germline ends came to 12 bases.

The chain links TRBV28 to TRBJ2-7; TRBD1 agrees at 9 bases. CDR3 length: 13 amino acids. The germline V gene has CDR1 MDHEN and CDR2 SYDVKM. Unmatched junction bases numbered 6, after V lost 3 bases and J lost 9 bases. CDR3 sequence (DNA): TGTGCCAGCAGTTTTGGACAGGGGTTATTGCAGTACTTC. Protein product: CASSFGQGLLQYF.

As DNA, the CDR3 is TGTGCCAGCAGCTTAGGGTCCCCTTATAGGGATCTATATTTT. This encodes CASSLGSPYRDLYF. The V gene is TRBV7-6, the J gene TRBJ1-3; D unclear. Trimming took 1 base from V and 14 from J, leaving 18 bases between them. The germline CDR1 and CDR2 sequences are SGHVS and FNYEAQ. CDR3 length: 14 amino acids.

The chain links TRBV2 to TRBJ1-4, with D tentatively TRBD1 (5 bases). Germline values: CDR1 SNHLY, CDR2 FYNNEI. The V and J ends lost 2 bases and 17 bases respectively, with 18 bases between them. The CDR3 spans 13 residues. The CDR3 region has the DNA TGTGCCAGCAGTGAAATTTTACGTGGGGCGAATTTTTTT. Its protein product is CASSEILRGANFF.

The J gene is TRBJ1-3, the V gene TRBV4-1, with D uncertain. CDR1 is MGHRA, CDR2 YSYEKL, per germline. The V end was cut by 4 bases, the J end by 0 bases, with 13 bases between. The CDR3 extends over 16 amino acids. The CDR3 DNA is TGCGCCAGCAGCCTGAGATTCTTCCCCTCTGGAAACACCATATATTTT. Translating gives CASSLRFFPSGNTIYF.

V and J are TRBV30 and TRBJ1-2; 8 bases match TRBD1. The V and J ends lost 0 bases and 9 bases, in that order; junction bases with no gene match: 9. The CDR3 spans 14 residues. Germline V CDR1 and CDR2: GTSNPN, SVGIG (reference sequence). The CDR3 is CAWSVLSGGKSYTF. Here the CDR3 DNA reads TGTGCCTGGAGTGTACTTTCAGGGGGCAAAAGCTACACCTTC.